Reported below is one T cell receptor (beta chain). The sample originates from a study of immune evolution from preneoplasia to lung adenocarcinoma. Overall study context: HLA loss of heterozygosity: about 7% AIS, less than 18% MIA, around 33% ADC, none AAH.

Trimming removed 2 bases from V and 6 bases from J, with 16 bases in between. Germline V gene sequence: CDR1 MNHNY, CDR2 SVGAGI (reference sequence). The CDR3 spans 16 residues. TCRdb's copy holds only in-frame clones and misses some; the assay was immunoSEQ multiplex PCR. The table records 15,000 or so clones, roughly 85% of them present only once. After pathologic assessment, macro-dissection selected premalignant or tumor cells for extraction. The sequenced sample consisted of FFPE lung adenocarcinoma in situ tissue. The sequence was obtained from a donor at least 70 years old with lung adenocarcinoma. The rearrangement joins TRBV6-6 to TRBJ2-2; the D gene is possibly TRBD1 (6 bases). The CDR3 here is CASSYAPGHLAGELFF. In nucleotides, the CDR3 is TGTGCCAGCAGTTACGCGCCGGGACACCTGGCCGGGGAGCTGTTTTTT.